The T cell receptor beta chain described here comes from a study of blood T cell repertoires in COVID-19. On the study more broadly: Collection of acute and convalescent COVID-19 samples took place in the United States, Italy and Spain. Nucleic acid was either cDNA or gDNA, and it came from T cells, B-cell-depleted T cells, or PBMCs.

In the original workflow: Reference gene primer amplification gave nucleated cell count estimates. TCRdb's table, derived via immunoSEQ multiplex PCR, lists solely in-frame clones and lacks some. That table is the source of V, J and clone size, and D and trimming were worked out from the DNA. The sample consists of more than 65,000 clones, 75% to 90% of them appearing once. Specimen: peripheral blood. The TCR comes from a human donor in a cohort sampled during active COVID-19.

The CDR3: CASSYRLASGGGEQYF. The CDR3 DNA reads TGTGCCAGCAGTTACCGCCTGGCTAGCGGGGGGGGAGAGCAGTACTTC. The V gene is TRBV6-5, the J gene TRBJ2-7, with 12 bases identical to TRBD2. CDR1 and CDR2 (germline): MNHEY, SVGAGI. The length of the CDR3 is 16 residues. The V segment lost 2 bases and the J segment 7 bases; nucleotides outside the gene matches: 9.